This TCR beta chain emerged from a study of blood T cells in healthy people across ages. It was with a sample-barcoded 5' primer and a J-beta primer mix that a second PCR of roughly 7 to 12 cycles was run. TCRdb used MiXCR to reprocess the 5' RACE reads, holding one entry per CDR3 protein. This sample carries 730,000 or so distinct CDR3 sequences, about 40% of them seen once, and the ten largest clones take 20% to 25%. In each sample, at least 6.5 million PBMCs were isolated. This TCR derives from a woman in her sixties or seventies in good health. Sequenced input: blood.

CDR3 amino acids: CASSPPIGLTDTQYF. CDR3 nucleotides: TGTGCCAGCTCACCACCGATAGGACTTACAGATACGCAGTATTTT. The chain has TRBV18 and TRBJ2-3, with D tentatively TRBD2 (5 bases). Germline CDR1 and CDR2: KGHSH and LQKENI. The ends were cut back, 0 bases at V and 3 bases at J, with 10 bases in the middle. The CDR3 spans 15 residues.